This TCR beta chain came from a study of radiotherapy plus CTLA-4 blockade in lung cancer. General observations from the study: Some TCR clones had been derived from tumors. These clones expanded in peripheral blood after radiotherapy plus ipilimumab.

This CDR3 spans 17 amino acids. V was clipped by 8 bases and J by 0 bases; unmatched bases: 10. Germline CDR1 and CDR2: SEHNR and FQNEAQ (reference sequence). Repertoires were generated with immunoSEQ multiplex PCR, while TCRdb's copy carries only in-frame clones and drops some. The table includes about 88,000 clones, approximately 75% detected once. As to this clone: Its antigen is unknown.

This sequence originates from a human donor with non-small cell lung cancer that progressed on radiotherapy plus ipilimumab. V and J are TRBV7-9 and TRBJ2-7, with TRBD2 identical over 13 bases. Sample: peripheral blood, taken from a patient treated with radiotherapy plus ipilimumab. The chain's CDR3 is CASSGLAGAPSSYEQYF. CDR3 coding DNA: TGTGCCAGCTCTGGACTAGCGGGAGCGCCCAGCTCCTACGAGCAGTACTTC.